A selection of T cell receptor beta chains follows, all from one sample in a study of blood T cell repertoires in COVID-19. The protocol was immunoSEQ multiplex PCR, while the TCRdb copy is restricted to in-frame clones and leaves out a portion. This table holds under 500,000 clones, about 89% found once. The sample taken for sequencing was peripheral blood. These receptors originate from a woman aged 25 to 39 with acute or convalescent COVID-19. Each CDR3 is given with its conserved first and last residue. D genes are given only for firm matches.

J,V,D,CDR3,DNA
TRBJ2-1,TRBV5-4,TRBD2,CASTRGGSNEQFF,TGTGCCAGCACACGCGGGGGGTCCAATGAGCAGTTCTTC
TRBJ1-2,TRBV18,NA,CASSPDTGGYTF,TGTGCCAGCTCACCTGACACGGGGGGCTACACCTTC
TRBJ1-1,TRBV6-6,NA,CASSYVWVGDTEAFF,TGTGCCAGCAGTTACGTGTGGGTCGGGGACACTGAAGCTTTCTTT
TRBJ2-1,TRBV19,NA,CASSIGRGSYNEQFF,TGTGCCAGTAGTATTGGTAGAGGCTCCTACAATGAGCAGTTCTTC
TRBJ2-1,TRBV18,TRBD1,CASSRQGNNEQFF,TGTGCCAGCTCACGACAGGGAAACAATGAGCAGTTCTTC
TRBJ2-7,TRBV29-1,TRBD1,CSVKTGAGREQYF,TGCAGCGTTAAAACAGGGGCAGGTCGCGAGCAGTACTTC
TRBJ1-3,TRBV9,NA,CASSVFGSGNTIYF,TGTGCCAGCAGCGTATTCGGTTCAGGAAACACCATATATTTT
TRBJ2-1,TRBV19,TRBD2,CATRAGIYNEQFF,TGTGCCACTCGAGCGGGGATCTACAATGAGCAGTTCTTC
TRBJ2-4,TRBV20-1,NA,CSASRLAKNIQYF,TGCAGTGCTAGTCGGTTAGCCAAAAACATTCAGTACTTC
TRBJ2-5,TRBV3-1/TRBV3-2,NA,CASSQVGPQGETQYF,TGTGCCAGCAGCCAAGTAGGACCCCAGGGGGAGACCCAGTACTTC
TRBJ2-1,TRBV27,TRBD1,CASRSRGKYNEQFF,TGTGCCAGCAGGTCCAGGGGGAAATACAATGAGCAGTTCTTC
TRBJ2-3,TRBV7-9,TRBD1,CASSLAGGRDTQYF,TGTGCCAGCAGCTTAGCAGGGGGCAGAGATACGCAGTATTTT
TRBJ2-1,TRBV5-1,NA,CASRDFSSYNEQFF,TGCGCCAGTCGGGACTTTAGCTCCTACAATGAGCAGTTCTTC
TRBJ1-5,TRBV19,NA,CASSPGFNQPQHF,TGTGCCAGTAGTCCAGGATTCAATCAGCCCCAGCATTTT
TRBJ2-7,TRBV19,NA,CASSKPGQNYEQYF,TGTGCCAGTAGTAAACCGGGACAAAACTACGAGCAGTACTTC
TRBJ2-5,TRBV9,TRBD2,CASSVIAGVQETQYF,TGTGCCAGCAGCGTGATTGCGGGGGTCCAAGAGACCCAGTACTTC
TRBJ1-1,TRBV2,NA,CASTLWFTGDTEAFF,TGTGCCAGCACCCTCTGGTTTACAGGCGACACTGAAGCTTTCTTT
TRBJ2-5,TRBV11-2,NA,CASSPQQETQYF,TGTGCCAGCAGCCCACAGCAAGAGACCCAGTACTTC
TRBJ2-6,TRBV5-4,NA,CASSSFEPFSGANVLTF,TGTGCCAGCAGCTCGTTTGAGCCGTTCTCTGGGGCCAACGTCCTGACTTTC
TRBJ2-1,TRBV2,TRBD2,CASSSRGLAGVNEQFF,TGTGCCAGCAGTTCGAGGGGACTAGCGGGCGTCAATGAGCAGTTCTTC
TRBJ1-5,TRBV20-1,NA,CSASSDSNQPQHF,TGCAGTGCTAGTTCAGATAGCAATCAGCCCCAGCATTTT
TRBJ1-5,TRBV15,NA,CATSSARDSNQPQHF,TGTGCCACCAGCAGTGCGAGGGATAGCAATCAGCCCCAGCATTTT
TRBJ2-5,TRBV2,NA,CASRQGTPQETQYF,TGTGCCAGCAGGCAGGGGACCCCTCAAGAGACCCAGTACTTC
TRBJ1-1,TRBV9,NA,CASSVVEEGTEAFF,TGTGCCAGCAGCGTAGTCGAAGAGGGCACTGAAGCTTTCTTT
TRBJ2-6,TRBV7-3,TRBD1,CASSAIPGQGSSGANVLTF,TGTGCCAGCAGCGCGATCCCGGGACAGGGAAGCTCTGGGGCCAACGTCCTGACTTTC
TRBJ2-6,TRBV7-9,TRBD1,CASRAGGGGANVLTF,TGTGCCAGCAGAGCAGGGGGCGGTGGGGCCAACGTCCTGACTTTC
TRBJ1-1,TRBV4-1,NA,CASSPLPGDEAFF,TGCGCCAGCAGCCCCCTTCCGGGGGATGAAGCTTTCTTT
TRBJ2-7,TRBV4-1,NA,CASSQAYRYEQYF,TGCGCCAGCAGCCAAGCGTACAGATACGAGCAGTACTTC